The T cell receptor (beta chain) described here comes from a study of T cell responses to AZD1222 COVID-19 vaccine. Concerning this clone itself: Different DNA sequences within this sample yield the same CDR3.

The CDR3 is made up of 14 amino acids. V shed 8 bases and J shed 4 bases, with 17 bases lying between them. Germline V CDR1 and CDR2: LNHDA, SQIVND (reference sequence). TCRdb's table, derived via immunoSEQ multiplex PCR, lists solely in-frame clones and lacks some. This repertoire shows 120,000 to 150,000 clones, roughly 87% found once; its top ten account for about 5%. The specimen comprised peripheral blood, sampled on day 0 of AZD1222 vaccination. The origin of this receptor is an adult in good health. The chain is built from TRBV19 and TRBJ1-1; D call uncertain. The CDR3 bases are TGTGCCAGTGCATGGGGAGGAGGGAGCACTGAAGCTTTCTTT. This translates into CASAWGGGSTEAFF.